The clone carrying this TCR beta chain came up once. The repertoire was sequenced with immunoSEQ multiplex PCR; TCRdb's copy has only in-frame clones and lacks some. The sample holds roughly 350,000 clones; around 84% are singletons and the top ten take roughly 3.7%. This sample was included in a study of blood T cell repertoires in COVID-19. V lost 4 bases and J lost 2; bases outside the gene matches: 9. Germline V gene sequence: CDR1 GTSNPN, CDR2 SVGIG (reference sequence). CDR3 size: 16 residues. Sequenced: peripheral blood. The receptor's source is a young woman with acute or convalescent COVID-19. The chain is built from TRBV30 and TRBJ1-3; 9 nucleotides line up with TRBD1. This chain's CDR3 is CAWKRDRAFAGNTIYF. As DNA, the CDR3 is TGTGCCTGGAAGCGGGACAGGGCGTTTGCTGGAAACACCATATATTTT.